This TCR beta chain was identified during a study of cytomegalovirus exposure and HLA in healthy donors. Study-wide context: Some 85 million unique TCRs, all from HLA-typed donors, were included in an early release of the data.

As concerns this clone: Its antigen is unidentified.

The length of the CDR3 is 16 residues. V shed 1 base, J shed 1 base, and the junction held 4 bases outside the gene matches. Germline V lookup: CDR1 ENHRY, CDR2 SYGVKD. Study-wide results and caveats: The study listed under 200 cytomegalovirus-associated TCR beta chains. HLA alleles were associated with 15,000 to 20,000 TCR beta sequences in a later analysis at 0.05 false discovery rate. A later analysis showed HLA-associated TCR beta chains outstripping equally common others in clonal expansion.

Primers for the PCR totalled 60 Vbeta and 13 Jbeta. Only in-frame clones appear in the TCRdb table, and some are missing; sequencing was by immunoSEQ multiplex PCR. The sample holds about 120,000 clones, 70% to 80% seen once. The source of this sequence is a woman aged 40 to 55 in good health and CMV-seropositive. The sequencing sample was made of PBMCs. The chain uses TRBV10-3 and TRBJ2-3, with TRBD1 matching over 8 bases. The CDR3 nucleotides read TGTGCCATCAGTGAGTGGACAGGGATAGGCACAGATACGCAGTATTTT. Protein product: CAISEWTGIGTDTQYF.